This entry features one TCR beta chain sequence. The source of the sample is a study of blood T cell repertoires in COVID-19. Turning to the study itself: The United States, Italy and Spain were the sources of the acute and convalescent COVID-19 samples.

Here immunoSEQ multiplex PCR was the method, and the copy in TCRdb shows in-frame clones only, minus some. The profile shows roughly 33,000 clones, 85% to 90% of them singletons. This sequence was found in a human donor in a cohort sampled during active COVID-19. The sample taken for sequencing was peripheral blood.

As DNA, the CDR3 is TGTGCCAGCAGTCCCTCCGCCGGGGAGCTGTTTTTT. Residues: CASSPSAGELFF. The rearrangement links TRBV27 to TRBJ2-2; D unclear. Germline CDR1 is MNHEY and CDR2 is SMNVEV (reference sequence). V lost 5 bases and J 6 bases, leaving 7 bases between the germline ends. This CDR3 is built from 12 residues.